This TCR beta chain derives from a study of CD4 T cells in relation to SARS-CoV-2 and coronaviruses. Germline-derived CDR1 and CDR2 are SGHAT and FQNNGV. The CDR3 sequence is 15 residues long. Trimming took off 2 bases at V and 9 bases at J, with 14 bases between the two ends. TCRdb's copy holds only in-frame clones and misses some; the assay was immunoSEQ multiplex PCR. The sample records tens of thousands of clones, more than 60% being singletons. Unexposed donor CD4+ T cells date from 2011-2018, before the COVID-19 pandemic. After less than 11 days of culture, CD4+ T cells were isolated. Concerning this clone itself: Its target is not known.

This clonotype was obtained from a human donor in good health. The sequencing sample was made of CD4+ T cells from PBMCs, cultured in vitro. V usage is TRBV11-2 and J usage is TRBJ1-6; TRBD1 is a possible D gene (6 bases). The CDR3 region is CASSLFQGPFSPLHF. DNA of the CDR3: TGTGCCAGCAGCTTATTTCAGGGGCCCTTTTCACCCCTCCACTTT.